Listed here are 4 T cell receptor beta chains from one sample, sequenced in a study of blood T cell repertoires in COVID-19. TCRdb keeps only in-frame clones here, not all; method: immunoSEQ multiplex PCR. The sample holds 300,000 or so clones, around four fifths seen once. The specimen sequenced was peripheral blood. These receptors were obtained from a woman aged 50 to 60 with acute or convalescent COVID-19.

V is TRBV3-1 (or the pseudogene TRBV3-2) and J is TRBJ2-7; a weak D match, TRBD2 (5 bases). The CDR3 contains 14 residues. Between the trimmed V and J ends, which lost 0 bases and 6 bases, there was a span of 12 bases. Germline lookup yields CDR1 LGHDT and CDR2 YNNKEL (reference sequence). The CDR3 reads CASSQEGWSGEQYF. The CDR3, as DNA: TGTGCCAGCAGCCAAGAGGGGTGGAGCGGCGAGCAGTACTTC.

The V and J genes are TRBV11-2 and TRBJ2-3; possible D gene TRBD2, 6 bases. Per the germline V gene, CDR1 is SGHAT and CDR2 is FQNNGV. Deletions cut 4 bases from V and 7 bases from J, with 18 bases between. This CDR3 contains 15 residues. The CDR3 protein is CASSSDWDSGNTQYF. The CDR3 coding sequence is TGTGCCAGCAGCTCAGACTGGGACTCGGGTAATACGCAGTATTTT.

This clone was seen a few times. The rearrangement links TRBV19 to TRBJ2-5, with a weak D call TRBD1 (5 bases). The germline V gene has CDR1 LNHDA and CDR2 SQIVND (reference sequence). The CDR3 consists of 14 residues. V lost 8 bases and J lost 5, with 18 bases in between. CDR3 DNA: TGTGCCAGTGCCCCCCATCAGGGTGGTGAGACCCAGTACTTC. Protein sequence: CASAPHQGGETQYF.

V and J are TRBV25-1 and TRBJ2-7, with TRBD1 matching 11 bases. Germline loops: CDR1 MGHDK, CDR2 SYGVNS. V dropped 1 base and J dropped 4; count of bases not matched to a gene: 6. This CDR3 is 16 amino acids long. The DNA for the CDR3 is TGTGCCAGCAGTGAATTCCTCAGGGACAGGGGGTACGAGCAGTACGTC. It is translated as CASSEFLRDRGYEQYV.